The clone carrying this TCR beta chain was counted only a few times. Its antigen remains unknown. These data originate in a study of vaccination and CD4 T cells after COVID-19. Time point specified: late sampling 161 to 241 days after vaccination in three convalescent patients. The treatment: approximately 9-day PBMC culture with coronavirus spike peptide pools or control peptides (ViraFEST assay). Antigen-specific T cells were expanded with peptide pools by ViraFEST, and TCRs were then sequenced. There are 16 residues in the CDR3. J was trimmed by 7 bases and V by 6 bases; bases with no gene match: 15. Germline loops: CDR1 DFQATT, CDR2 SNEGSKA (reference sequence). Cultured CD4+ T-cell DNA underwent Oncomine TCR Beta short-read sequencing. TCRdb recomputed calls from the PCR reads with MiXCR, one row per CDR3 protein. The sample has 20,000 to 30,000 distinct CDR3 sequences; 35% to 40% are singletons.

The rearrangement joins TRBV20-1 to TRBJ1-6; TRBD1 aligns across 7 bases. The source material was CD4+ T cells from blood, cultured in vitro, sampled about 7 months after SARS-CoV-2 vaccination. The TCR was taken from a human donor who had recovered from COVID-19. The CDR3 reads CSAKAEGTVGNSPLHF. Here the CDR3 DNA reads TGCAGTGCGAAGGCGGAAGGGACAGTTGGAAATTCACCCCTCCACTTT.